The clone carrying this T cell receptor (beta chain) has only a few counts. Its antigen is not identified. The record originates from a study of Graves' ophthalmopathy and Graves' hyperthyroidism. Study-level results: Among expanded thyroid clonotypes above 0.001 frequency, most also occurred in blood. Sensitivity reached 85% to 90% and specificity roughly 76% for a 13-signature model separating ophthalmopathy from stable hyperthyroidism.

Per germline, CDR1 MNHNS and CDR2 SASEGT. V was shortened by 2 bases and J by 7 bases, with 9 bases between the two germline ends. The CDR3 is 13 residues long. Patients in the hyperthyroidism group, adults aged 18 to 65, were newly diagnosed, under 2 months' duration. PBMCs were obtained from 10 ml of fresh peripheral blood. The authors amplified TCR beta CDR3 regions from RNA transcripts. Second-round multiplex PCR followed a first-round RT-PCR using HTBI primers. One entry per CDR3 protein results from TCRdb running MiXCR on the multiplex PCR reads. The table shows 400,000 to 500,000 distinct CDR3 sequences, with 20% to 25% occurring only once.

J is TRBJ1-5 and V is TRBV6-1; the D gene is possibly TRBD1 (5 bases). The sample consisted of peripheral blood. This TCR came from a young woman with stable Graves' hyperthyroidism. The CDR3 DNA reads as TGTGCCAGCAGTGAACGGGACCGACAGCCCCAGCATTTT. Amino acid sequence: CASSERDRQPQHF.